This T cell receptor beta chain was sequenced for a study of blood T cell repertoires in COVID-19. Study as a whole: Donors in the United States, Italy and Spain gave samples during acute or convalescent COVID-19.

The germline V gene has CDR1 SGHTA and CDR2 FQGNSA. Losses at the gene ends were 4 bases for V and 2 bases for J; bases not matched to a gene: 10. This CDR3 has 16 amino acids. Authors' processing steps: How many nucleated cells were present was estimated from reference gene primer amplification. TCRdb keeps only in-frame clones here, not all; method: immunoSEQ multiplex PCR. D and trimming were read from the DNA, whereas the V and J calls and clone size are those reported in that table. The sample consists of approximately 310,000 clones, approximately 88% of them appearing once. This clonotype originated in a man in his sixties who had recovered from COVID-19. Sequenced material: PBMCs or T cells enriched from blood (not recorded which). The genes are TRBV7-2 and TRBJ1-2; TRBD1 matches at 7 bases. The CDR3 nucleotides are TGTGCCAGCAGCTCAGGACCTGACAGGGACAACTATGGCTACACCTTC. This sequence encodes CASSSGPDRDNYGYTF.